This TCR beta chain was obtained from a study of monozygotic twins with inflammatory bowel disease. Broader study findings: Lower sharing of clonotypes with other individuals was seen in IBD patients than in healthy twins. This was most marked in patients showing signs of disease activity.

There are 15 residues in the CDR3. Germline values: CDR1 SGHTA, CDR2 FQGNSA. Each TCR library consumed around 3,600 ng of total RNA. Template switching appended UMIs that held a 6-nucleotide sample barcode. TCRdb derives one entry per CDR3 protein from the 5' RACE reads, leaving out DNA. The sample table includes about 380,000 distinct CDR3 sequences. Notes on this clonotype: Its specificity is unknown.

Each donor supplied about 2.5 ml of blood. The sequence derives from a human donor with ulcerative colitis or Crohn's disease, or a healthy co-twin of an affected twin (not recorded which). This sequence joins TRBV7-2 and TRBJ2-1; without DNA, the TCRdb call of TRBD2 cannot be checked. The sequenced sample consisted of blood. The CDR3 protein is CASSPAGGRTNEQFF.